This paragraph reports one TCR beta chain. Its target is unknown. The data were taken from a study of cytomegalovirus exposure and HLA in healthy donors. The study's findings and limits: The study dropped some indistinguishable V segments, TRBV6-2 and TRBV6-3 among them. For cytomegalovirus status, the classifier reportedly gave diagnoses with high specificity and sensitivity. Highly shared variants forming one cluster were likely a sequencing artifact.

Donors showed nominal health when sampled, although they likely had unrecorded immune exposures. PCR involved 60 Vbeta and 13 Jbeta primers. Measured with immunoSEQ multiplex PCR; TCRdb has only the in-frame clones, and not every one. Of some 140,000 clones in the sample, 70% to 85% are singletons; the top ten hold approximately 10%. The CDR3 is made up of 14 amino acids. The germline V gene has CDR1 LNHDA and CDR2 SQIVND (reference sequence). Between the trimmed V and J ends, which lost 6 bases and 0 bases, there was a span of 12 bases. The V call is TRBV19, the J call TRBJ2-7, with D uncertain. Sequences were obtained from PBMCs. This clonotype originated in a woman in her forties or fifties in good health and CMV-seropositive. This CDR3 is CASRKAAVSYEQYF. CDR3 nucleotide sequence: TGTGCCAGTAGGAAGGCGGCGGTCTCCTACGAGCAGTACTTC. The full variable domain, completed using reference TRBV19 and TRBJ2-7, is DGGITQSPKYLFRKEGQNVTLSCEQNLNHDAMYWYRQDPGQGLRLIYYSQIVNDFQKGDIAEGYSVSREKKESFPLTVTSAQKNPTAFYLCASRKAAVSYEQYFGPGTRLTVT.